This section outlines one T cell receptor (beta chain) sequence together with its context. This clonotype was observed many times. Its antigen is still unknown. No base-level quality is on record; no much larger clone is a single base apart. Sequenced using an Illumina HiSeq 1500. TCRdb itself trimmed the public reads at Q25 with fastp, ran MiXCR and retained productive beta chains. Each record represents a unique CDR3 protein, reported with the most common genes and DNA among its rows. The sample profile shows 450,000 to 550,000 distinct CDR3 sequences; more than 15% of them were found once. The biggest ten clones account for more than 20% of the sample. Here V drops 6 bases and J drops 4 bases, and the junction holds 11 bases not matched to any gene. CDR1 and CDR2 are drawn from the germline V gene: MDHEN, SYDVKM. Inclusive of the bounding cysteine and phenylalanine, the CDR3 is 16 residues long. The read is trimmed to its CDR3 DNA, 48 bases read in frame from base 1.

These data belong to a study of T cell repertoires in cytomegalovirus infection (dated by TCRdb to the late 2010s). Context from the whole study: Donor HLA type was relevant to the analysis, because carriage of CMV infection together with the matching HLA type was indicated by public TCR beta signatures.

Study-wide conclusions, independent of this receptor: Carriers of CMV infection plus the relevant HLA type were discriminated by the cumulative frequency of public TCR beta family members in the study cohort and in an independent approximately 360-donor cohort. The ex vivo response was dominated by HLA-C-restricted CMV-specific TCR beta clonotypes, which also provided the single most frequent clonotype in two of eight donors.

The sequence is built from TRBV28 and TRBJ1-2, with TRBD1 identical over 10 junction bases. This TCR was sampled from a human donor in good health (CMV status not recorded). Some clones in this sample may be carry-over from other donors' samples. Material: CD8+ T cells from PBMCs. The nucleotide sequence reads as follows: TGTGCCAGCAGCACACCCGGGACAGGGGACATCTATGGCTACACCTTC. Its coded protein is CASSTPGTGDIYGYTF.